The present TCR beta chain was sequenced within a study of T cell responses to AZD1222 COVID-19 vaccine. Across the whole study: Pooled samples include second doses given at about 4 or 12 weeks.

The study, taken as a whole, reports: At study baseline, merely six AZD1222 recipients were seropositive. Vaccine-related CD4 TCRs covered spike, predominating at 160-218 and 743-854.

Generated by immunoSEQ multiplex PCR, the TCRdb table keeps only in-frame clones and is missing some. Of approximately 100,000 clones in the sample, approximately 86% were seen once. This clone was observed once. The antigen is undetermined. Sequences were derived from peripheral blood, sampled on day 0 of AZD1222 vaccination. This receptor was identified in an adult in good health.

In DNA, the CDR3 is TGTGCCAGCAGCGACCCCGGGACAGGGTCGGGGGAGCAGTACTTC. It yields the protein CASSDPGTGSGEQYF. This chain joins TRBV9 and TRBJ2-7; 9 positions match TRBD1. With 3 bases clipped from V and 7 bases from J, the junction kept 11 bases outside the gene matches. This CDR3 contains 15 residues. Germline lookup yields CDR1 SGDLS and CDR2 YYNGEE.